Below, 8 T cell receptor beta chains from the same sample are listed, as sequenced in a study of radiation and T cells in renal cell carcinoma. Assay used: immunoSEQ multiplex PCR; TCRdb lists only in-frame clones, some missing. The sample yields about 83,000 clones, less than 90% seen once. Time point given: blood 4 weeks post-SBRT, at nephrectomy. Treatment defined: 15 Gy SBRT to primary tumor, nephrectomy 4 weeks later. The starting material was blood, obtained from a patient whose treatment included radiotherapy and nephrectomy. The source is a woman between 55 and 75 years old with renal cell carcinoma.

A few counts support this clone. The chain employs TRBV7-6 and TRBJ2-3; D may correspond to TRBD1 or TRBD2 (5 bases each). Germline CDR1 and CDR2: SGHVS and FNYEAQ. There are 14 residues in the CDR3. The V gene lost 4 bases and the J gene lost 3 bases, with 11 bases spanning the gap. The CDR3 DNA sequence: TGTGCCAGCAGCTCGGGACGTCGTACAGATACGCAGTATTTT. It encodes CASSSGRRTDTQYF.

This rearrangement joins TRBV28 to TRBJ1-1; no clear D. There are 14 residues in the CDR3. Germline CDR1 MDHEN, CDR2 SYDVKM. Trimming pared 10 bases from V and 1 base from J, leaving 16 bases between. The DNA for the CDR3 is TGTGCCACCTCAGGATCCCCTAAGAACACTGAAGCTTTCTTT. Protein product: CATSGSPKNTEAFF.

This chain joins TRBV15 and TRBJ2-7; D gene unclear. Germline V gives CDR1 LNHNV, CDR2 YYDKDF (reference sequence). The CDR3 is 14 residues long. The V gene lost 0 bases and the J gene lost 3 bases, with 9 bases spanning the gap. For the CDR3, the DNA is TGTGCCACCAGCAGAGATATGGCAGGCTACGAGCAGTACTTC. It codes for CATSRDMAGYEQYF.

V is TRBV6-1 and J is TRBJ2-3, with a weak D call TRBD2 (7 bases). The CDR3 is 15 amino acids. V lost 8 bases and J lost 2, with 17 bases in between. CDR1 is MNHNS and CDR2 is SASEGT in the germline V gene. The CDR3 bases are TGTGCCAGCTGTAGGGAGGGGGGAGTCACAGATACGCAGTATTTT. Translating gives CASCREGGVTDTQYF.

The chain recombines TRBV28 with TRBJ1-4, with D unclear. The CDR3 length is 15 residues. Germline CDR1 reads MDHEN; CDR2 reads SYDVKM. V was shortened by 3 bases and J by 7 bases, with 15 bases between the two germline ends. The CDR3 DNA is TGTGCCAGCAGTTTCGTACCCGGGTCGGGTGAAAAACTGTTTTTT. Translated, it gives CASSFVPGSGEKLFF.

J is TRBJ2-7 and V is TRBV7-2, with 8 bases identical to TRBD1. The CDR3 totals 15 residues. Germline trimming cut 2 bases from V and 3 bases from J; bases unmatched to any gene: 6. From germline, CDR1 is SGHTA and CDR2 FQGNSA. In DNA, the CDR3 is TGTGCCAGCAGCTTAACGGGACAGGACTACTACGAGCAGTACTTC. It translates to CASSLTGQDYYEQYF.

This chain joins TRBV2 and TRBJ2-3; D unresolved. Germline CDR1 is SNHLY and CDR2 is FYNNEI. V shed 6 bases and J shed 3 bases, with 4 bases lying between them. CDR3 length: 11 amino acids. The CDR3 region is CASSLTDTQYF. Written as DNA, the CDR3 is TGTGCCAGCAGCTTGACAGATACGCAGTATTTT.

This clone was recorded only once. The rearrangement joins TRBV5-1 to TRBJ2-3, with 8 bases aligning to TRBD1. Germline CDR1 SGHRS, CDR2 YFSETQ. The CDR3 extends over 16 amino acids. Losses at the gene ends were 4 bases for V and 0 bases for J; bases not matched to a gene: 7. The CDR3 region has the DNA TGCGCCAGCAGCACCGGACAGGGCCCAAGCACAGATACGCAGTATTTT. The encoded protein is CASSTGQGPSTDTQYF. The full variable domain, with the rest looked up from reference TRBV5-1 and TRBJ2-3, is KAGVTQTPRYLIKTRGQQVTLSCSPISGHRSVSWYQQTPGQGLQFLFEYFSETQRNKGNFPGRFSGRQFSNSRSEMNVSTLELGDSALYLCASSTGQGPSTDTQYFGPGTRLTVL.